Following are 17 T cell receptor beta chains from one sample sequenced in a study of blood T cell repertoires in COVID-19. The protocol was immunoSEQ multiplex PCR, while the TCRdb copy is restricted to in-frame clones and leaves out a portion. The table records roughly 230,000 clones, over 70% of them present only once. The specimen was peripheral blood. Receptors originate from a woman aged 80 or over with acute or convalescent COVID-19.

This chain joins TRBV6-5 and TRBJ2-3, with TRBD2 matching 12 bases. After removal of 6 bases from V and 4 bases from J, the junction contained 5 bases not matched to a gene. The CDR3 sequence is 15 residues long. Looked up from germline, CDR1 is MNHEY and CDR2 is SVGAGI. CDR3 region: CASRSLAGGPDTQYF. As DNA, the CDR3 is TGTGCCAGCAGGAGTCTAGCGGGGGGGCCAGATACGCAGTATTTT.

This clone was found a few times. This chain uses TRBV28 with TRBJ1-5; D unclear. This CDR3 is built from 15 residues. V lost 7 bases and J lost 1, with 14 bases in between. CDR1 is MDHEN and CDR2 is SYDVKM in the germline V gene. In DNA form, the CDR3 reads TGTGCCAGCAAGCCTTTCGGTGTAAGCAATCAGCCCCAGCATTTT. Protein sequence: CASKPFGVSNQPQHF. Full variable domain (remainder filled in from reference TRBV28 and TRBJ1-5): DVKVTQSSRYLVKRTGEKVFLECVQDMDHENMFWYRQDPGLGLRLIYFSYDVKMKEKGDIPEGYSVSREKKERFSLILESASTNQTSMYLCASKPFGVSNQPQHFGDGTRLSIL.

The CDR3: CASSPGQGDTYEQYF. CDR3 in DNA: TGTGCCAGTAGCCCGGGGCAGGGGGACACCTACGAGCAGTACTTC. The rearrangement links TRBV19 to TRBJ2-7; 7 bases fit TRBD1. This CDR3 region has 15 residues. Germline CDR1 is LNHDA and CDR2 is SQIVND (reference sequence). Trimming cost V 6 bases and J 2 bases; bases outside gene matches: 10.

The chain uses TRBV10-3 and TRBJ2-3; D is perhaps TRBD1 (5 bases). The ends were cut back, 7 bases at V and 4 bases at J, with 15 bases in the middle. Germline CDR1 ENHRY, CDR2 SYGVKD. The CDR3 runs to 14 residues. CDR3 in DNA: TGTGCCATCAAAGTAACAGGACATTCAGATACGCAGTATTTT. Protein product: CAIKVTGHSDTQYF.

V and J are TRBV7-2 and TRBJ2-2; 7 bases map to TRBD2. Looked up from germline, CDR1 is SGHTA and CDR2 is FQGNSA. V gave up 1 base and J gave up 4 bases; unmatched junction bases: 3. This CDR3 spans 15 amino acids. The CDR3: CASSLVGGGTGELFF. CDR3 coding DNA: TGTGCCAGCAGCTTAGTTGGGGGGGGCACCGGGGAGCTGTTTTTT.

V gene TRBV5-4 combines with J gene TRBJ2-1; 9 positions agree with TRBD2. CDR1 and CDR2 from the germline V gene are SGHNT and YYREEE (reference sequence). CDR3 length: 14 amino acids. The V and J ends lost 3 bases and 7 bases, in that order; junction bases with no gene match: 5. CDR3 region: CASSSGTSFNEQFF. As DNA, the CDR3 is TGTGCCAGCAGCTCCGGGACTAGCTTTAATGAGCAGTTCTTC.

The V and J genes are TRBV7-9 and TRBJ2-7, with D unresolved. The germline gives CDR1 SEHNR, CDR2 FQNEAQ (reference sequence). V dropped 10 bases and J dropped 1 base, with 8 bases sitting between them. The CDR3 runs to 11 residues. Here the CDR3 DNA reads TGTGCCACCATAGCTTCCTACGAGCAGTACTTC. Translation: CATIASYEQYF.

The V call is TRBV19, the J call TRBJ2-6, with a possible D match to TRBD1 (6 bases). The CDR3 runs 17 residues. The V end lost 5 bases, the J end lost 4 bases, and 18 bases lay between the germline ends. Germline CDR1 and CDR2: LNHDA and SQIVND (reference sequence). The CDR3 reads CASSSIDRRPGANVLTF. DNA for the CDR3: TGTGCCAGTAGTTCAATCGACAGGCGGCCGGGGGCCAACGTCCTGACTTTC. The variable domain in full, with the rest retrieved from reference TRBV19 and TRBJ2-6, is DGGITQSPKYLFRKEGQNVTLSCEQNLNHDAMYWYRQDPGQGLRLIYYSQIVNDFQKGDIAEGYSVSREKKESFPLTVTSAQKNPTAFYLCASSSIDRRPGANVLTFGAGSRLTVL.

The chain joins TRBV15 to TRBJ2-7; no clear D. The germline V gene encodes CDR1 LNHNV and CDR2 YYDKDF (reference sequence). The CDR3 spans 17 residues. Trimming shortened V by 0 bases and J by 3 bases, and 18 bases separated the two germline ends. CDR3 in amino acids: CATSRDKFSRSHYEQYF. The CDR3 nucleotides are TGTGCCACCAGCAGAGATAAGTTCTCGCGAAGCCACTACGAGCAGTACTTC.

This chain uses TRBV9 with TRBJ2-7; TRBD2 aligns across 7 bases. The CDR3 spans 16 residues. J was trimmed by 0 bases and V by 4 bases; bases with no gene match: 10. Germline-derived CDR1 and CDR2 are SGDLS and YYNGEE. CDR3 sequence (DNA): TGTGCCAGCAGCCCCCGCCCTGCGGGAGTCTCCTACGAGCAGTACTTC. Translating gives CASSPRPAGVSYEQYF.

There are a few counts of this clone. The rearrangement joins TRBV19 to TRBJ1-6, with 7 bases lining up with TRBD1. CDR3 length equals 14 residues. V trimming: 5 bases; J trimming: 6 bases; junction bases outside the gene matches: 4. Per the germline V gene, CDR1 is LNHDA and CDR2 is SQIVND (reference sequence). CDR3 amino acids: CASSFRDSNSPLHF. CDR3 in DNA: TGTGCCAGTAGTTTTCGGGACAGTAATTCACCCCTCCACTTT.

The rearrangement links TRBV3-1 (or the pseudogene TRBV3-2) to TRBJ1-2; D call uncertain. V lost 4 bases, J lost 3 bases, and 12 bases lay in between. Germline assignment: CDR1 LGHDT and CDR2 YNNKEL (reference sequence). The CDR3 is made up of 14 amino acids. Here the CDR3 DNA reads TGTGCCAGCAGCCCCCATGGCACACACTATGGCTACACCTTC. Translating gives CASSPHGTHYGYTF.

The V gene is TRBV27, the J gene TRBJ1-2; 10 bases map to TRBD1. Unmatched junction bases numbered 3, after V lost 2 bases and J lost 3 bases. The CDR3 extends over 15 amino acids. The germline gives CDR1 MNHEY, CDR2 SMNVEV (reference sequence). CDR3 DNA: TGTGCCAGCAGTTTAGCGGGGACAGGGGACTATGGCTACACCTTC. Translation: CASSLAGTGDYGYTF.

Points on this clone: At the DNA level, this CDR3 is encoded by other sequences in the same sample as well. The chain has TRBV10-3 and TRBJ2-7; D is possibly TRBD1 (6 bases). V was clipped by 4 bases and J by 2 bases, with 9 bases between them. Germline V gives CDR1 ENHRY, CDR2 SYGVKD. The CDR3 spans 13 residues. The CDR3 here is CAISAGQPYEQYF. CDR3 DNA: TGTGCCATCAGTGCCGGACAGCCCTACGAGCAGTACTTC.

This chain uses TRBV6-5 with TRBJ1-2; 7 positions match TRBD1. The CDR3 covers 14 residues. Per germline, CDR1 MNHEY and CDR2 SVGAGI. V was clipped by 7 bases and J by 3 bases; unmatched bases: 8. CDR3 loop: CASKLGQVDYGYTF. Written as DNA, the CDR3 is TGTGCCAGCAAACTAGGACAGGTCGACTATGGCTACACCTTC.

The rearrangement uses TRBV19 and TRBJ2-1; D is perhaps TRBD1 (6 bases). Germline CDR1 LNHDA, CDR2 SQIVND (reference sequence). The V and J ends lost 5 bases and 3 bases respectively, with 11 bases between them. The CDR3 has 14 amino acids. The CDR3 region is CASSRGTNYNEQFF. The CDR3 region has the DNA TGTGCCAGTAGTCGAGGGACAAACTACAATGAGCAGTTCTTC.

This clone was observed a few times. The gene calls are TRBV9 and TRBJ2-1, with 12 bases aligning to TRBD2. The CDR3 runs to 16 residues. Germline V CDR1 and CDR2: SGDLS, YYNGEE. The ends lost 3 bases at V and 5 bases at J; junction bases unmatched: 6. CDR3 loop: CASSAQGLAGHNEQFF. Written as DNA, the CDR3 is TGTGCCAGCAGCGCTCAGGGACTAGCGGGCCACAATGAGCAGTTCTTC.